This is a list of T cell receptor beta chains from one sample in a study of T-cell memory formation after mild COVID-19. TCRdb processed the 5' RACE reads anew with MiXCR; each CDR3 protein has one entry. The data contain just over 150,000 distinct CDR3 sequences, around a third of them seen just once; the ten biggest clones take up 12%. The sequenced material came from PBMCs or a T cell subset sorted from them (not recorded which). These receptors were obtained from an adult woman who had mild COVID-19 (a few samples of this study predate the infection). Cell type and time point are not known. Each CDR3 is given with its conserved first and last residue. Each record gives: D gene, J gene, V gene, clone size, CDR3 protein, CDR3 DNA. D genes are given only for firm matches. Part of the rows lack a size; the others show once, few, many or a class for expanded clones.

.	TRBJ1-4	TRBV12-3/TRBV12-4	.	CASTSTGFNEKLFF	TGTGCCAGCACCTCGACAGGATTTAATGAAAAACTGTTTTTT
.	TRBJ2-5	TRBV7-3	.	CASSLRMGETQYF	TGTGCCAGCAGCTTAAGAATGGGTGAGACCCAGTACTTC
TRBD2	TRBJ2-3	TRBV5-1	few	CASSLWAGVSTDTQYF	TGCGCCAGCAGCTTGTGGGCGGGGGTGAGCACAGATACGCAGTATTTT
TRBD2	TRBJ2-2	TRBV7-2	.	CASSSIGGARELFF	TGTGCCAGCAGCTCAATCGGGGGGGCGAGGGAGCTGTTTTTT
.	TRBJ2-7	TRBV29-1	few	CSGAGGNLDEQYF	TGCAGCGGGGCAGGCGGGAACCTTGACGAGCAGTACTTC
.	TRBJ1-6	TRBV12-3/TRBV12-4	few	CASVLGGGPYTPLHF	TGTGCCAGCGTGTTGGGCGGGGGGCCATACACACCCCTCCACTTT
.	TRBJ2-4	TRBV4-1	.	CASSHLGEGPGIQYF	TGCGCCAGCAGCCACCTCGGGGAAGGCCCGGGCATTCAGTACTTC
TRBD1	TRBJ2-1	TRBV24-1	few	CATEGQNNEQFF	TGTGCCACCGAGGGACAGAACAATGAGCAGTTCTTC
.	TRBJ2-7	TRBV3-1	.	CASSREEPGNDYEQYF	TGTGCCAGCAGCCGAGAAGAACCGGGAAACGACTACGAGCAGTACTTC
TRBD2	TRBJ2-5	TRBV13	.	CASSLTLAGDEETQYF	TGTGCCAGCAGCTTAACGCTAGCGGGAGACGAAGAGACCCAGTACTTC
.	TRBJ1-5	TRBV12-3/TRBV12-4	.	CASTLGSQPQHF	TGTGCCAGCACCCTAGGGTCTCAGCCCCAGCATTTT
TRBD1	TRBJ1-1	TRBV9	.	CASSPTGGGYSEAFF	TGTGCCAGCAGCCCGACAGGGGGCGGGTATTCTGAAGCTTTCTTT
.	TRBJ2-5	TRBV7-2	.	CASSLAFAETQYF	TGTGCCAGCAGCTTAGCGTTCGCCGAGACCCAGTACTTC
.	TRBJ2-1	TRBV27	.	CASSNTGRGWNEQFF	TGTGCCAGCAGTAATACAGGTCGGGGGTGGAATGAGCAGTTCTTC
.	TRBJ1-5	TRBV3-1	.	CASSQGGGYQPQHF	TGTGCCAGCAGCCAAGGAGGGGGTTATCAGCCCCAGCATTTT
TRBD1	TRBJ1-1	TRBV5-1	few	CASSFGTGGKNTEAFF	TGCGCCAGCAGCTTCGGGACAGGGGGCAAGAACACTGAAGCTTTCTTT
TRBD2	TRBJ2-3	TRBV30	.	CAWSESGRAGVRTYTQYF	TGTGCCTGGAGTGAAAGCGGGAGGGCTGGTGTTCGCACATATACGCAGTATTTT
.	TRBJ2-5	TRBV11-1	once	CASSYQSGDQETQYF	TGTGCCAGCAGCTACCAGTCGGGGGATCAAGAGACCCAGTACTTC
.	TRBJ2-7	TRBV12-3/TRBV12-4	.	CASSLGSGQYF	TGTGCCAGCAGTTTAGGGTCGGGGCAGTACTTC
TRBD1	TRBJ1-2	TRBV27	few	CASSPTGGGWGYTF	TGTGCCAGCAGTCCGACAGGGGGCGGTTGGGGCTACACCTTC
.	TRBJ2-7	TRBV5-1	.	CASSLSWYEQYF	TGCGCCAGCAGCTTGTCCTGGTACGAGCAGTACTTC
.	TRBJ1-2	TRBV5-1	few	CASSSAGYGYTF	TGCGCCAGCAGCTCTGCAGGGTATGGCTACACCTTC
.	TRBJ2-1	TRBV7-8	few	CASSLALGRGYNEQFF	TGTGCCAGCAGCTTAGCTCTAGGCAGGGGCTACAATGAGCAGTTCTTC
TRBD1	TRBJ2-2	TRBV24-1	.	CATESDRVGTGELFF	TGTGCCACGGAAAGTGACAGGGTGGGGACCGGGGAGCTGTTTTTT
TRBD1	TRBJ1-2	TRBV19	.	CASSIGTDQPYGYTF	TGTGCCAGTAGTATCGGGACAGACCAACCCTATGGCTACACCTTC
.	TRBJ2-7	TRBV7-8	.	CASSLIRGDYEQYF	TGTGCCAGCAGCTTAATCAGGGGGGATTACGAGCAGTACTTC
.	TRBJ1-2	TRBV20-1	.	CSAREEGRGDYGYTF	TGCAGTGCTAGAGAGGAGGGGAGAGGGGACTATGGCTACACCTTC
.	TRBJ2-7	TRBV7-6	.	CASSPRRREVQYF	TGTGCCAGCAGCCCGAGGAGGCGGGAAGTGCAGTACTTC
.	TRBJ2-7	TRBV6-1	few	CASRKTGYEQYF	TGTGCCAGCAGGAAAACTGGCTACGAGCAGTACTTC
.	TRBJ1-3	TRBV7-9	.	CASSLETIYF	TGTGCCAGCAGCTTAGAGACCATATATTTT
.	TRBJ2-1	TRBV3-1	.	CASSQDSGFNEQFF	TGTGCCAGCAGCCAAGATAGCGGCTTCAATGAGCAGTTCTTC
.	TRBJ2-3	TRBV12-3/TRBV12-4	few	CASSLTVGNTQYF	TGTGCCAGCAGTTTAACGGTCGGGAACACGCAGTATTTT
TRBD2	TRBJ2-1	TRBV25-1	.	CASSEAWTSGNNEQFF	TGTGCCAGCAGTGAAGCTTGGACTAGCGGGAACAATGAGCAGTTCTTC
TRBD2	TRBJ2-3	TRBV29-1	few	CSVDATSGRTDTQYF	TGCAGCGTAGACGCGACTAGCGGGAGAACAGATACGCAGTATTTT
.	TRBJ2-1	TRBV30	few	CAWAIREQFF	TGTGCCTGGGCAATTCGTGAGCAGTTCTTC
.	TRBJ2-7	TRBV5-1	.	CASSPGIQVSYEQYF	TGCGCCAGCAGCCCGGGAATACAGGTTTCCTACGAGCAGTACTTC
.	TRBJ2-3	TRBV2	many	CASLMDGSTDTQYF	TGTGCCAGCCTAATGGACGGTAGCACAGATACGCAGTATTTT
TRBD1	TRBJ1-2	TRBV12-3/TRBV12-4	.	CASSLAPHRGREYGYTF	TGTGCCAGCAGTTTAGCTCCACACAGGGGGCGAGAATATGGCTACACCTTC
TRBD1	TRBJ2-7	TRBV5-1	.	CASSKEQGVSNPYEQYF	TGCGCCAGCAGCAAGGAGCAGGGGGTATCCAATCCCTACGAGCAGTACTTC
.	TRBJ1-2	TRBV29-1	.	CSDTGNGYTF	TGCAGCGATACAGGGAACGGCTACACCTTC
TRBD2	TRBJ2-1	TRBV5-5	few	CASSLGGTSRGSEQFF	TGTGCCAGCAGCTTGGGGGGTACTTCCCGCGGGAGCGAGCAGTTCTTC
TRBD2	TRBJ2-1	TRBV6-5	.	CASSYPASGNGEQFF	TGTGCCAGCAGTTACCCGGCTAGCGGGAACGGTGAGCAGTTCTTC
.	TRBJ2-5	TRBV7-8	few	CASSLEGASWETQYF	TGTGCCAGCAGCTTAGAAGGTGCCTCCTGGGAGACCCAGTACTTC
TRBD1	TRBJ2-6	TRBV30	few	CAWKQGAGANVLTF	TGTGCCTGGAAACAGGGGGCTGGGGCCAACGTCCTGACTTTC
.	TRBJ2-7	TRBV29-1	few	CSVEVEAYEQYF	TGCAGCGTTGAGGTCGAGGCCTACGAGCAGTACTTC
TRBD1	TRBJ2-7	TRBV12-3/TRBV12-4	.	CASTILTGGGIYEQYF	TGTGCCAGCACCATACTAACAGGGGGAGGCATCTACGAGCAGTACTTC
TRBD1	TRBJ2-4	TRBV10-3	.	CAISGTGTKNIQYF	TGTGCCATCAGCGGGACAGGGACCAAAAACATTCAGTACTTC
TRBD1	TRBJ2-4	TRBV6-6	.	CASSLDRAVKNIQYF	TGTGCCAGCAGTTTGGACAGGGCGGTCAAAAACATTCAGTACTTC
.	TRBJ2-3	TRBV6-5	.	CASSLRDTQYF	TGTGCCAGCTCCTTGAGGGATACGCAGTATTTT
.	TRBJ2-1	TRBV20-1	.	CSARDGRRARKQFF	TGCAGTGCTAGAGATGGGAGGAGAGCGAGGAAACAGTTCTTC
.	TRBJ2-7	TRBV7-6	few	CASSLAPSREQYF	TGTGCCAGCAGCTTAGCGCCTTCGCGAGAGCAGTACTTC
.	TRBJ2-7	TRBV5-1	few	CASSPGAGSYEQYF	TGCGCCAGCAGCCCTGGTGCGGGTTCCTACGAGCAGTACTTC
TRBD1	TRBJ2-6	TRBV24-1	once	CATSDSGTALSGANVLTF	TGTGCCACCAGTGACTCCGGGACAGCCCTCTCTGGGGCCAACGTCCTGACTTTC
.	TRBJ2-6	TRBV7-2	few	CASSLESGGANVLTF	TGTGCCAGCAGCTTAGAGTCGGGAGGGGCCAACGTCCTGACTTTC
TRBD1	TRBJ2-1	TRBV12-3/TRBV12-4	.	CASSLARRDRGLGEQFF	TGTGCCAGCAGTTTAGCGCGGCGGGACAGGGGGCTCGGTGAGCAGTTCTTC
.	TRBJ2-2	TRBV25-1	.	CASSGSGVHTGELFF	TGTGCCAGCAGTGGGTCCGGGGTACACACCGGGGAGCTGTTTTTT
TRBD1	TRBJ2-1	TRBV7-8	few	CASSADRVIDEQFF	TGTGCCAGCAGCGCGGACAGGGTAATCGATGAGCAGTTCTTC
.	TRBJ1-2	TRBV7-2	.	CASSPRGGEGYTF	TGTGCCAGCAGCCCTCGGGGGGGGGAAGGCTACACCTTC
.	TRBJ2-1	TRBV7-2	.	CASSLIAGEQFF	TGTGCCAGCAGCTTAATTGCGGGAGAGCAGTTCTTC
.	TRBJ2-1	TRBV5-1	.	CASSVNIGVINEQFF	TGCGCCAGCAGCGTTAATATTGGAGTAATCAATGAGCAGTTCTTC